This T cell receptor (beta chain) was profiled in a study of neurological immune-mediated disorders. This clonotype has a count of ten or more. As yet, its antigen is unknown. Stored at -80 C, 2 million PBMCs were the source of the unsorted libraries. Study-level results: Private repertoires in all groups were suggested, as expanded clones shared no CDR3 amino acid sequences across subjects. Levels of TCR clonal expansion peaked in HTLV-1-associated myelopathy and reached their lowest in multiple sclerosis, under those of healthy controls.

Each TCR transcript was tagged with a 10-nucleotide random UMI during 5'RACE. TCRdb fed the 5' RACE reads into MiXCR, producing one record per CDR3 protein. The sample lists 50,000 or so distinct CDR3 sequences; about 10% were seen once. The CDR3 loop spans 12 amino acids. V was pared by 6 bases and J by 4 bases, with 9 bases between. Germline V CDR1 and CDR2: DFQATT, SNEGSKA (reference sequence). This clonotype was obtained from a man in his sixties in good health. The specimen sequenced was PBMCs. V gene TRBV20-1 combines with J gene TRBJ1-4; D not certain. DNA of the CDR3: TGCAGTGCCCCCTCGATTAATGAAAAACTGTTTTTT. As protein: CSAPSINEKLFF.